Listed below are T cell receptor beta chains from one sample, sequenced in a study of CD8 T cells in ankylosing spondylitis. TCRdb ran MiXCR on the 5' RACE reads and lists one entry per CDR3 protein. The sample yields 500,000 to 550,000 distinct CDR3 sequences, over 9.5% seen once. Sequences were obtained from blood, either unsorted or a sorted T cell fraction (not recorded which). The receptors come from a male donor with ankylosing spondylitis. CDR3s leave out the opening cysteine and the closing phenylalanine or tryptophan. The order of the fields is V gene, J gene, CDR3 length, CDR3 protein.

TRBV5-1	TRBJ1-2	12	ASSLGTEVGGYT
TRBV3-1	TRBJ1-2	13	ASSQDLASNYGYT
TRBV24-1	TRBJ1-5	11	ATSDFTNQPQH
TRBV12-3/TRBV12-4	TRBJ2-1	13	ASSLMGFSYNEQF
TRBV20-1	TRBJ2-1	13	SARPGAGGRNEQF
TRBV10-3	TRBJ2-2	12	AIRWTGDTGELF
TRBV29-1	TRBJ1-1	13	SVEDLGGARTEAF
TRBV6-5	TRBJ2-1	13	ASSYGTGGNNEQF
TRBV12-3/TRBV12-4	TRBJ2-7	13	ASSLGGGMVYEQY
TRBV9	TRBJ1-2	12	ASSVVSGDYGYT
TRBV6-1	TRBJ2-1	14	ASTRGRLAGDNEQF
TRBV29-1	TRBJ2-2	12	SVGGTGGTGELF
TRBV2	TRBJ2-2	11	ASSEREAGELF
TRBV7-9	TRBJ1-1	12	AVLGGTLNTEAF
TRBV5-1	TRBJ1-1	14	ASSPFGTGGHTEAF
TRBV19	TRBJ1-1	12	ASSIRSVKPEAF
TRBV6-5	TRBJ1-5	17	ASSLYSTPSIYSNQPQH
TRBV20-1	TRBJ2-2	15	SATRRVAGGPHGELF
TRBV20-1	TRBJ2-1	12	SATDRGTYNEQF
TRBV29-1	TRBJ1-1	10	SVGEGATEAF
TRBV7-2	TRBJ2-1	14	ASSLPGTSAYNEQF
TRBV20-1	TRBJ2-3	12	SVSLSRNTDTQY
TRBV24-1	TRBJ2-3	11	ATRGGSTDTQY
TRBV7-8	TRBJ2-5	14	ASSLYAGGSGETQY
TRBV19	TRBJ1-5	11	ASSIDTQGPQH
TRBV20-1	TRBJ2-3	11	SARVTITDTQY
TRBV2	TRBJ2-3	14	ASSRDLAGSTDTQY
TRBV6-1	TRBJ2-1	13	ASRARSDPYNEQF